The T cell receptor beta chain described here comes from a study of shared clonotypes between healthy human individuals. The data were produced by immunoSEQ multiplex PCR, yet TCRdb's version contains in-frame clones alone and is incomplete. Of around 2,000,000 clones in the sample, less than 95% were seen once. The naive CD8 fraction comprised CD45RO-negative cells positively selected for CCR7 and excluded terminally differentiated effector memory CD45RA+ cells. V was trimmed by 3 bases and J by 5 bases, leaving 13 bases between them. The CDR3 runs to 14 residues. Germline V gene data show CDR1 as GTSNPN and CDR2 as SVGIG (reference sequence).

The chain employs TRBV30 and TRBJ2-2, with D perhaps TRBD1 (5 bases). This clonotype was obtained from a man aged 18 to 30 in good health. Sequenced material: naive CD8+ T cells sorted from blood. This CDR3 is CAWRARVGTGELFF. In DNA, the CDR3 is TGTGCCTGGAGAGCCAGGGTGGGAACCGGGGAGCTGTTTTTT.